The 28 T cell receptor beta chains given below trace back to one sample, sequenced in a study of T cells in Graves' hyperthyroidism and ophthalmopathy. RNA transcripts served as the template for amplifying TCR beta CDR3 regions. First-round RT-PCR targeting the TCR CDR3 was performed with the HTBI primer set. TCRdb itself ran the multiplex PCR reads through MiXCR, one entry per CDR3 protein. The sample has fewer than 450,000 distinct CDR3 sequences, about a sixth seen once. Material: blood. Receptors originate from a woman aged 25 to 39 with Graves' hyperthyroidism that later progressed to Graves' ophthalmopathy.

In this sample, this clonotype turned up many times. The chain couples TRBV2 to TRBJ1-2; 11 bases align to TRBD1. The CDR3 is 15 amino acids. The germline V gene encodes CDR1 SNHLY and CDR2 FYNNEI. V trimming: 5 bases; J trimming: 4 bases; junction bases outside the gene matches: 6. CDR3 coding DNA: TGTGCCAGCAGTAAGGACAGGGGGCAAGGCTATGGCTACACCTTC. Amino acids: CASSKDRGQGYGYTF. The full variable domain, with the rest looked up from reference TRBV2 and TRBJ1-2, is EPEVTQTPSHQVTQMGQEVILRCVPISNHLYFYWYRQILGQKVEFLVSFYNNEISEKSEIFDDQFSVERPDGSNFTLKIRSTKLEDSAMYFCASSKDRGQGYGYTFGSGTRLTVV.

This clonotype has ten or more counts. The gene calls are TRBV2 and TRBJ2-7; a weak D match, TRBD1 (7 bases). Trimming stripped 5 bases from V and 0 bases from J, with 14 bases between. CDR1 SNHLY and CDR2 FYNNEI come from the germline V gene. CDR3 length equals 15 residues. CDR3 region: CASSSTGTDSYEQYF. The CDR3 DNA reads TGTGCCAGCAGTTCGACAGGGACTGACTCCTACGAGCAGTACTTC.

This clonotype appeared once. The V call is TRBV19, the J call TRBJ1-3; no firm D call. CDR3 length equals 16 residues. V was shortened by 4 bases and J by 0 bases, with 13 bases between the two germline ends. Germline lookup yields CDR1 LNHDA and CDR2 SQIVND (reference sequence). The CDR3 nucleotides are TGTGCCAGTAGTAGAGGCCCGGCGAACTCTGGAAACACCATATATTTT. Translated: CASSRGPANSGNTIYF.

The table lists this clonotype with a few counts. The CDR3: CASSISRYGYTF. CDR3 bases: TGTGCCAGTAGTATCTCGAGGTATGGCTACACCTTC. This rearrangement joins TRBV19 to TRBJ1-2; D is undetermined. Trimming removed 3 bases at V and 5 bases at J, with 7 bases between. From germline, CDR1 is LNHDA and CDR2 SQIVND (reference sequence). CDR3 size: 12 residues.

This clonotype was counted ten times or more. The chain uses TRBV6-1 and TRBJ2-3; D gene ambiguous. CDR1 and CDR2 from the germline V gene are MNHNS and SASEGT. The V gene lost 9 bases and the J gene lost 4 bases, with 14 bases spanning the gap. The CDR3 has 13 residues. This chain's CDR3 is CASAVSWADTQYF. The CDR3 nucleotides are TGTGCCAGTGCTGTAAGTTGGGCAGATACGCAGTATTTT.

This clonotype showed up just a few times. The rearrangement links TRBV30 to TRBJ2-1; D uncertain. V lost 8 bases and J 0 bases, leaving 8 bases between the germline ends. Germline assignment: CDR1 GTSNPN and CDR2 SVGIG (reference sequence). This CDR3 contains 12 residues. CDR3 region: CALDRSYNEQFF. The CDR3 region has the DNA TGTGCCCTCGACCGCTCCTACAATGAGCAGTTCTTC. The whole variable domain, filled in from reference TRBV30 and TRBJ2-1, reads SQTIHQWPATLVQPVGSPLSLECTVEGTSNPNLYWYRQAAGRGLQLLFYSVGIGQISSEVPQNLSASRPQDRQFILSSKKLLLSDSGFYLCALDRSYNEQFFGPGTRLTVL.

This clonotype was seen ten or more times. The chain is built from TRBV12-3 or TRBV12-4 and TRBJ1-1; D unclear. Trimming removed 5 bases at V and 6 bases at J, with 7 bases between. The CDR3 totals 11 residues. Here the CDR3 reads CASSPAPEAFF. As DNA, the CDR3 is TGTGCCAGCAGTCCCGCCCCTGAAGCTTTCTTT.

This chain joins TRBV7-3 and TRBJ2-1; D is ambiguous. Germline V CDR1 and CDR2: SGHTA, FQGTGA. V dropped 5 bases and J dropped 6 bases, with 11 bases sitting between them. The CDR3 sequence is 13 residues long. Here the CDR3 DNA reads TGTGCCAGCAGCCCATCTAACCCCAATGAGCAGTTCTTC. Translation: CASSPSNPNEQFF.

There are many counts of this clonotype. The J gene is TRBJ1-4, the V gene TRBV7-2; unclear D gene. CDR3 length equals 17 residues. Between the trimmed V and J ends, which lost 5 bases and 0 bases, there was a span of 16 bases. Germline V gene lookup returns CDR1 SGHTA and CDR2 FQGNSA. CDR3 protein: CASSRNRPEATNEKLFF. The CDR3 coding sequence is TGTGCCAGCAGCCGTAATCGCCCAGAAGCAACTAATGAAAAACTGTTTTTT.

At least ten counts were recorded for this clonotype. The chain couples TRBV5-1 to TRBJ2-3; TRBD2 matches at 9 bases. Germline V lookup: CDR1 SGHRS, CDR2 YFSETQ. V shed 6 bases and J 2 bases; nucleotides not matched to a gene: 4. The CDR3 runs to 14 residues. The CDR3 spells CASTSSGVTDTQYF. The CDR3, as DNA: TGCGCCAGCACCTCTAGCGGGGTCACAGATACGCAGTATTTT.

Many counts were recorded for this clonotype. The chain combines TRBV29-1 with TRBJ2-1; 12 bases fit TRBD2. Germline loops: CDR1 SQVTM, CDR2 ANQGSEA. The CDR3 extends over 14 amino acids. V was clipped by 3 bases and J by 4 bases; unmatched bases: 1. For the CDR3, the DNA is TGCAGCGTTGAGGGGACTAGCGGGTACAATGAGCAGTTCTTC. Translating gives CSVEGTSGYNEQFF.

This clonotype was counted at least ten times. This rearrangement joins TRBV12-3 or TRBV12-4 to TRBJ1-2, with D perhaps matching TRBD1 (6 bases). The V and J ends lost 6 bases and 0 bases respectively, with 14 bases between them. The CDR3 loop spans 15 amino acids. The CDR3 coding sequence is TGTGCCAGCAGACCCGAGGGGGGGGCTAACTATGGCTACACCTTC. This sequence encodes CASRPEGGANYGYTF.

The J gene is TRBJ2-7, the V gene TRBV24-1; 9 bases fit TRBD1. Germline V gene sequence: CDR1 KGHDR, CDR2 SFDVKD. The CDR3 is 13 residues long. V gave up 6 bases and J gave up 4 bases; unmatched junction bases: 3. CDR3 sequence reads: CATSRGQGYEQYF. The CDR3 DNA sequence: TGTGCCACCAGTCGCGGACAGGGGTACGAGCAGTACTTC.

This clonotype was recorded at least ten times. The chain couples TRBV28 to TRBJ2-7; TRBD1 aligns across 8 bases. Losses at the gene ends were 5 bases for V and 0 bases for J; bases not matched to a gene: 6. Germline V gene lookup returns CDR1 MDHEN and CDR2 SYDVKM. This CDR3 is 15 amino acids long. CDR3 protein: CASSATGESSYEQYF. CDR3 bases: TGTGCCAGCAGTGCGACAGGGGAAAGCTCCTACGAGCAGTACTTC.

The chain employs TRBV9 and TRBJ2-2; D remains unclear. The CDR3 sequence is 13 residues long. Trimming took 5 bases from V and 6 from J, leaving 11 bases between them. Germline CDR1 reads SGDLS; CDR2 reads YYNGEE. CDR3 protein: CASSTDGSGELFF. The DNA of the CDR3 is TGTGCCAGCAGTACTGATGGGTCCGGGGAGCTGTTTTTT. Variable domain in full (rest from reference TRBV9 and TRBJ2-2): DSGVTQTPKHLITATGQRVTLRCSPRSGDLSVYWYQQSLDQGLQFLIQYYNGEERAKGNILERFSAQQFPDLHSELNLSSLELGDSALYFCASSTDGSGELFFGEGSRLTVL.

The table lists this clonotype with a few counts. The chain combines TRBV7-8 with TRBJ2-1; 9 bases match TRBD2. V shed 6 bases, J shed 4 bases, and the junction held 7 bases outside the gene matches. Germline V gene sequence: CDR1 SGHVS, CDR2 FQNEAQ. The CDR3 consists of 15 residues. The CDR3 sequence is CASRLAGRPYNEQFF. DNA for the CDR3: TGTGCCAGCAGGCTAGCGGGACGGCCGTACAATGAGCAGTTCTTC.

This clonotype came up many times. The chain recombines TRBV4-2 with TRBJ2-5; 9 nucleotides agree with TRBD2. With V trimmed by 0 bases and J by 5 bases, 10 bases remained unmatched. The germline V gene has CDR1 LGHNA and CDR2 YNFKEQ. This CDR3 is built from 17 residues. The CDR3: CASSQDFWRGGVETQYF. The CDR3, as DNA: TGTGCCAGCAGCCAAGATTTTTGGCGGGGGGGCGTCGAGACCCAGTACTTC.

This clonotype was seen a few times. This chain links TRBV7-9 with TRBJ2-3, with 8 bases identical to TRBD1. The germline CDR1 and CDR2 sequences are SEHNR and FQNEAQ (reference sequence). V shed 5 bases, J shed 4 bases, and the junction held 14 bases outside the gene matches. CDR3 length equals 17 residues. The CDR3 nucleotides read TGTGCCAGCAGCCCCCTTGACAGGGGCCAGGGGCCAGATACGCAGTATTTT. Translating gives CASSPLDRGQGPDTQYF.

The V gene is TRBV5-1, the J gene TRBJ1-4; maybe TRBD1 (6 bases). The CDR3 is made up of 15 amino acids. Trimming took off 0 bases at V and 4 bases at J, with 10 bases between the two ends. Germline V CDR1 and CDR2: SGHRS, YFSETQ. The CDR3: CASSLDGQRNEKLFF. The CDR3 nucleotides are TGCGCCAGCAGCTTGGATGGACAGCGTAATGAAAAACTGTTTTTT. The variable domain in full, completed from reference TRBV5-1 and TRBJ1-4, reads KAGVTQTPRYLIKTRGQQVTLSCSPISGHRSVSWYQQTPGQGLQFLFEYFSETQRNKGNFPGRFSGRQFSNSRSEMNVSTLELGDSALYLCASSLDGQRNEKLFFGSGTQLSVL.

This clonotype appeared many times. The chain joins TRBV12-3 or TRBV12-4 to TRBJ2-1; D is perhaps TRBD1 (5 bases). V was pared by 5 bases and J by 5 bases, with 10 bases between. The CDR3 spans 13 residues. The CDR3 nucleotides are TGTGCCAGCAGTCTCACCAGGGACAATGAGCAGTTCTTC. Encoded protein: CASSLTRDNEQFF.

Worth noting for this clonotype: This clone may be a read error of a much larger clone one base away. The CDR3 carries no conserved terminal phenylalanine or tryptophan, so it likely arises from a read error. The V call is TRBV7-8, the J call TRBJ1-6, with unresolved D. Per germline, CDR1 SGHVS and CDR2 FQNEAQ. This CDR3 is 16 amino acids long. The V gene lost 6 bases and the J gene lost 0 bases, with 12 bases spanning the gap. CDR3 sequence reads: CASSESVLSYNSPLHL. CDR3 bases: TGTGCCAGCAGTGAGTCAGTTCTCTCCTATAATTCACCCCTCCACCTT.

This clonotype was found many times. The V gene is TRBV6-1, the J gene TRBJ2-1; 8 nucleotides line up with TRBD1. Germline V gene lookup returns CDR1 MNHNS and CDR2 SASEGT. This CDR3 is built from 17 residues. Trimming removed 5 bases from V and 9 bases from J; junction bases left unmatched: 18. This CDR3 is CASSLLPPGQAPIEQFF. CDR3 nucleotides: TGTGCCAGCAGTCTGTTACCGCCGGGACAGGCTCCGATTGAGCAGTTCTTC.

The chain carries TRBV4-2 and TRBJ2-7; the match to TRBD2 covers 7 bases. This CDR3 has 15 amino acids. CDR1 and CDR2 from the germline V gene are LGHNA and YNFKEQ. V dropped 2 bases and J dropped 3; count of bases not matched to a gene: 7. Here the CDR3 DNA reads TGTGCCAGCAGCCAAACACTAGCGCAAGACTACGAGCAGTACTTC. This sequence encodes CASSQTLAQDYEQYF.

This clonotype was seen repeatedly, ten times or more. One end of the junction is discordant with germline, which a read error may explain. The chain carries TRBV27 and TRBJ2-1; no clear D. Germline-derived CDR1 and CDR2 are MNHEY and SMNVEV (reference sequence). This CDR3 spans 13 amino acids. Written as DNA, the CDR3 is TGTGCCAGCAGTTTTCTCTCCTTCAATGAGCAGTTCTTC. Amino acids: CASSFLSFNEQFF.

This clonotype was detected only a few times. The chain has TRBV6-1 and TRBJ2-7, with D hard to call. This CDR3 region has 11 residues. CDR1 MNHNS and CDR2 SASEGT come from the germline V gene. V was cut by 6 bases and J by 3 bases, with 6 bases left in between. CDR3 sequence reads: CASRTHYEQYF. CDR3 nucleotides: TGTGCCAGCAGGACCCACTACGAGCAGTACTTC.

This clonotype was seen at least ten times. V and J are TRBV5-1 and TRBJ2-7, with D perhaps being TRBD1 or TRBD2 (6 bases each). Per germline, CDR1 SGHRS and CDR2 YFSETQ. The CDR3 extends over 16 amino acids. V lost 1 base to trimming and J lost 2 bases, with 16 bases between them. In DNA form, the CDR3 reads TGCGCCAGCAGCTTGTCTGGGGGGCCAGGGGCCTACGAGCAGTACTTC. It yields the protein CASSLSGGPGAYEQYF. The entire variable domain, with the rest obtained from reference TRBV5-1 and TRBJ2-7, is as follows: KAGVTQTPRYLIKTRGQQVTLSCSPISGHRSVSWYQQTPGQGLQFLFEYFSETQRNKGNFPGRFSGRQFSNSRSEMNVSTLELGDSALYLCASSLSGGPGAYEQYFGPGTRLTVT.

This clonotype was detected many times. The chain uses TRBV28 and TRBJ1-4; 9 bases are shared with TRBD1. The CDR3 runs 15 residues. Losses at the gene ends were 5 bases for V and 6 bases for J; bases not matched to a gene: 7. Per the germline V gene, CDR1 is MDHEN and CDR2 is SYDVKM. The CDR3 region has the DNA TGTGCCAGCAGTGCTCCGGGACAGGGTTATGAAAAACTGTTTTTT. As protein: CASSAPGQGYEKLFF.

The sample holds many counts of this clonotype. The chain combines TRBV2 with TRBJ2-3, with D tentatively TRBD1 (5 bases). The CDR3 is 14 residues long. Germline V lookup: CDR1 SNHLY, CDR2 FYNNEI. V was shortened by 6 bases and J by 2 bases, with 12 bases between the two germline ends. The CDR3 bases are TGTGCCAGCAGGGCCAGGGCCAACACAGATACGCAGTATTTT. Encoded protein: CASRARANTDTQYF.